This T cell receptor beta chain was identified during a study of blood T cell repertoires in COVID-19. About the study: Material from acute and convalescent COVID-19 was sourced from the United States, Italy and Spain. Sources were T cells, B-cell-depleted T cells, or PBMCs; the material itself was cDNA or gDNA.

Authors' data handling: Counts of nucleated cells, estimated from reference gene primer amplification, were obtained. The repertoire was sequenced with immunoSEQ multiplex PCR; TCRdb's copy has only in-frame clones and lacks some. That table gives V, J and clone size, and the DNA gave D and trimming. Of some 200,000 clones in the sample, 75% to 80% are singletons; the top ten hold just over 8.5%. The CDR3 loop spans 15 amino acids. The V segment lost 2 bases and the J segment 2 bases; nucleotides outside the gene matches: 4. CDR1 and CDR2 (germline): LGHNA, YSLEER. This clone was seen a few times. The chain uses TRBV4-3 and TRBJ1-2, with 8 nucleotides matching TRBD1. The sample consisted of peripheral blood. The sequence came from a woman between 45 and 65 years old with active or convalescent COVID-19. CDR3 sequence reads: CASSQSRGQNYGYTF. The CDR3 nucleotides are TGCGCCAGCAGCCAAAGCAGGGGGCAAAACTATGGCTACACCTTC.